The T cell receptor beta chain described here comes from a study of T cells in Graves' hyperthyroidism and ophthalmopathy. This clonotype has more than one count but fewer than ten. RNA transcripts gave rise to amplified TCR beta CDR3 regions. First-round RT-PCR with HTBI primers amplified the TCR CDR3 region. Via MiXCR, TCRdb re-called the multiplex PCR reads, giving one row per CDR3 protein. The sample has 300,000 to 350,000 distinct CDR3 sequences, over 20% seen once. What was sequenced was blood. The origin of this receptor is a woman between 50 and 59 years old with Graves' hyperthyroidism.

DNA for the CDR3: TGTGCCAGCAGCCGAGAACCTAGCTCCTACAATGAGCAGTTCTTC. It yields the protein CASSREPSSYNEQFF. The V call is TRBV3-1, the J call TRBJ2-1; D gene unclear. The CDR3 contains 15 residues. CDR1 and CDR2 (germline): LGHDT, YNNKEL (reference sequence). The ends were cut back, 4 bases at V and 0 bases at J, with 10 bases in the middle.